This is a list of T cell receptor beta chains from one sample in a study of T cell repertoires in cytomegalovirus infection. The antigens for these receptors are not known. TCRdb reprocessed the reads with MiXCR, giving one entry per CDR3 protein. Altogether approximately 120,000 distinct CDR3 sequences are present, about 30% being singletons, with the ten largest covering 81%. The sequencing used CD8+ T cells from cultured PBMCs, collected from culture after CMV antigen stimulation. These receptors originate from a human donor in good health (CMV status not recorded). Some clones in this sample may be carry-over from other donors' samples. The CDR3 runs from the conserved cysteine through the conserved F or W. The order of the fields is V gene, D gene, CDR3 length, clone size, J gene, CDR3 DNA, CDR3 protein. The D gene is left open where the match is weak. Clone size is not always given. Where it is, it says once, few, many or a class for expanded clones.

v_call: TRBV19; d_call: -; cdr3_length: 15; clone_size: few; j_call: TRBJ1-1; cdr3_nt: TGTGCCAGTAGTCCACTAATCGAGGGGGGCACTGAAGCTTTCTTT; cdr3_aa: CASSPLIEGGTEAFF
v_call: TRBV28; d_call: TRBD1; cdr3_length: 13; clone_size: many; j_call: TRBJ2-7; cdr3_nt: TGTGCCAGCACCCTAGGGGGCAGTTACGAGCAGTACTTC; cdr3_aa: CASTLGGSYEQYF
v_call: TRBV11-3; d_call: TRBD1; cdr3_length: 13; clone_size: many; j_call: TRBJ2-5; cdr3_nt: TGTGCCAGCAGCTCCACAGGGGAAGAGACCCAGTACTTC; cdr3_aa: CASSSTGEETQYF
v_call: TRBV4-1; d_call: -; cdr3_length: 15; clone_size: few; j_call: TRBJ1-4; cdr3_nt: TGCGCCAGCAGCCACACTGAGGCAACTAATGAAAAACTGTTTTTT; cdr3_aa: CASSHTEATNEKLFF
v_call: TRBV4-1; d_call: -; cdr3_length: 15; clone_size: -; j_call: TRBJ1-1; cdr3_nt: TGCGCCAGCAGCCTTCTACAGGGTGCCTACACTGAAGCTTTCTTT; cdr3_aa: CASSLLQGAYTEAFF
v_call: TRBV19; d_call: -; cdr3_length: 12; clone_size: few; j_call: TRBJ1-1; cdr3_nt: TGTGCCAGTAGCCCAGGTTTCACTGAAGCTTTCTTT; cdr3_aa: CASSPGFTEAFF
v_call: TRBV24-1; d_call: TRBD1; cdr3_length: 15; clone_size: -; j_call: TRBJ2-5; cdr3_nt: TGTGCCACCAGTGTCGTCGACAGGGGTCAAGAGACCCAGTACTTC; cdr3_aa: CATSVVDRGQETQYF
v_call: TRBV12-3/TRBV12-4; d_call: TRBD1; cdr3_length: 12; clone_size: -; j_call: TRBJ2-1; cdr3_nt: TGTGCCAGCAGCCCCTGGGACAGTTCGCAGTTCTTC; cdr3_aa: CASSPWDSSQFF
v_call: TRBV7-2; d_call: -; cdr3_length: 16; clone_size: few; j_call: TRBJ1-2; cdr3_nt: TGTGCCAGCAGCCTCCTACCTAAGACAGGCGACTATGGCTACACCTTC; cdr3_aa: CASSLLPKTGDYGYTF
v_call: TRBV4-3; d_call: -; cdr3_length: 18; clone_size: -; j_call: TRBJ2-1; cdr3_nt: TGCGCCAGCAGCCAAGATTTGGCGGGGAAAGAAATTGGGATTGGTGAGTTCTTC; cdr3_aa: CASSQDLAGKEIGIGEFF
v_call: TRBV7-8; d_call: TRBD1; cdr3_length: 16; clone_size: -; j_call: TRBJ2-1; cdr3_nt: TGTGCCAGCAGCTTAGGCGGACAGGGGGCTCGCGATGAGCAGTTCTTC; cdr3_aa: CASSLGGQGARDEQFF
v_call: TRBV9; d_call: -; cdr3_length: 15; clone_size: -; j_call: TRBJ2-6; cdr3_nt: TGTGCCAGCAGCGAGGAGATCTCTGGGGCCAACGTCCTGACTTTC; cdr3_aa: CASSEEISGANVLTF
v_call: TRBV19; d_call: TRBD1; cdr3_length: 12; clone_size: -; j_call: TRBJ1-1; cdr3_nt: TGTGCCAGCGGACAGGGAAACACTGAAGCTTTCTTT; cdr3_aa: CASGQGNTEAFF
v_call: TRBV12-3/TRBV12-4; d_call: -; cdr3_length: 16; clone_size: -; j_call: TRBJ2-6; cdr3_nt: TGTGCCAGCAACCACGGACCAGGGGTCGGGGCCAACGTCCTGACTTTC; cdr3_aa: CASNHGPGVGANVLTF
v_call: TRBV5-4; d_call: TRBD1; cdr3_length: 14; clone_size: once; j_call: TRBJ1-4; cdr3_nt: TGTGCCAGCAGCTCCGGGACAGTTGGTGAAAAACTGTTTTTT; cdr3_aa: CASSSGTVGEKLFF
v_call: TRBV7-2; d_call: TRBD2; cdr3_length: 20; clone_size: many; j_call: TRBJ2-5; cdr3_nt: TGTGCCAGCAGCTCCTCCGGGACTAGCGGGGGGCCACCCGTTCGGGAGACCCAGTACTTC; cdr3_aa: CASSSSGTSGGPPVRETQYF
v_call: TRBV6-1; d_call: TRBD1; cdr3_length: 13; clone_size: many; j_call: TRBJ2-7; cdr3_nt: TGTGCCAGCAGTGAAGGGACAGGGGACGAGCAGTACTTC; cdr3_aa: CASSEGTGDEQYF
v_call: TRBV7-3; d_call: -; cdr3_length: 14; clone_size: many; j_call: TRBJ2-1; cdr3_nt: TGTGCCAGCAGCTTAACGTGGCAGAACAATGAGCAGTTCTTC; cdr3_aa: CASSLTWQNNEQFF
v_call: TRBV30; d_call: TRBD1; cdr3_length: 13; clone_size: -; j_call: TRBJ1-1; cdr3_nt: TGTGCCTGGAGTTCTGGGACAGGTGAAGAAGCTTTCTTT; cdr3_aa: CAWSSGTGEEAFF
v_call: TRBV7-9; d_call: -; cdr3_length: 15; clone_size: many; j_call: TRBJ1-5; cdr3_nt: TGTGCCAGCAGCCCCATGGGGACAAACAATCAGCCCCAGCATTTT; cdr3_aa: CASSPMGTNNQPQHF
v_call: TRBV7-6; d_call: -; cdr3_length: 16; clone_size: many; j_call: TRBJ2-1; cdr3_nt: TGTGCCAGCAGCTTAGACAGGGCTCTCTCCTACAATGAGCAGTTCTTC; cdr3_aa: CASSLDRALSYNEQFF
v_call: TRBV19; d_call: -; cdr3_length: 15; clone_size: -; j_call: TRBJ2-1; cdr3_nt: TGTGCCAGTAGTATAGGGCCAGGGGAGTACAATGAGCAGTTCTTC; cdr3_aa: CASSIGPGEYNEQFF
v_call: TRBV25-1; d_call: -; cdr3_length: 14; clone_size: few; j_call: TRBJ2-5; cdr3_nt: TGTGCCAGCAGTGAATACGGCCCTCAAGAGACCCAGTACTTC; cdr3_aa: CASSEYGPQETQYF
v_call: TRBV27; d_call: -; cdr3_length: 18; clone_size: -; j_call: TRBJ1-6; cdr3_nt: TGTGCCAGCAGTTTATTTACAGGCGTAAGCGCCCATAATTCACCCCTCCACTTT; cdr3_aa: CASSLFTGVSAHNSPLHF
v_call: TRBV15; d_call: -; cdr3_length: 13; clone_size: few; j_call: TRBJ2-1; cdr3_nt: TGTGCCACCAGCAGCCCAGAATACAATGAGCAGTTCTTC; cdr3_aa: CATSSPEYNEQFF
v_call: TRBV4-1; d_call: TRBD2; cdr3_length: 16; clone_size: -; j_call: TRBJ2-1; cdr3_nt: TGCGCCAGCAGCCTACTATGGACTAGCGGGGAGGATGAGCAGTTCTTC; cdr3_aa: CASSLLWTSGEDEQFF
v_call: TRBV19; d_call: -; cdr3_length: 14; clone_size: -; j_call: TRBJ1-5; cdr3_nt: TGTGCCAGTAGATGGGGCGATAGCAATCAGCCCCAGCATTTT; cdr3_aa: CASRWGDSNQPQHF
v_call: TRBV7-8; d_call: TRBD1; cdr3_length: 13; clone_size: -; j_call: TRBJ1-2; cdr3_nt: TGTGCCAGCAGCTTGAGACAGGGGAGCGGCTACACCTTC; cdr3_aa: CASSLRQGSGYTF
v_call: TRBV10-3; d_call: TRBD1; cdr3_length: 17; clone_size: -; j_call: TRBJ2-2; cdr3_nt: TGTGCCATCAGTGAGCCGTCCCGGACAGGGGGGACCGGGGAGCTGTTTTTT; cdr3_aa: CAISEPSRTGGTGELFF
v_call: TRBV24-1; d_call: -; cdr3_length: 13; clone_size: -; j_call: TRBJ2-3; cdr3_nt: TGTGCCACCAGTGATACCGGGGGACATACGCAGTATTTT; cdr3_aa: CATSDTGGHTQYF
v_call: TRBV27; d_call: -; cdr3_length: 15; clone_size: -; j_call: TRBJ2-7; cdr3_nt: TGTGCCAGCAGTTTATCTGGACCGCCCTCCTACGAGCAGTACTTC; cdr3_aa: CASSLSGPPSYEQYF